This T cell receptor (beta chain) is from a study of shared clonotypes between healthy human individuals. The CDR3 consists of 18 residues. Germline V gives CDR1 LNHDA, CDR2 SQIVND (reference sequence). After removal of 3 bases from V and 4 bases from J, the junction contained 13 bases not matched to a gene. Of note for this clone: Its antigen is undetermined.

Sequencing was performed with immunoSEQ multiplex PCR; in TCRdb, only in-frame clones are kept and a portion is missing. The repertoire has around 700,000 clones, about two thirds of them found once; the top ten carry 1.8%. Broader study findings: Estimated richness values were generally larger in naive subsets than in memory subsets.

Nashville, Tennessee was home to all donors, who were Caucasian adults. The CD4+ fraction was divided into a CD45RA+ naive subset and a CD45RA-negative memory subset. The chain uses TRBV19 and TRBJ2-3; 10 bases align to TRBD2. Sequenced input: memory CD4+ T cells sorted from blood. Subset reported: CD45RA-negative fraction. The TCR was taken from a woman aged 25-40 years in good health. In DNA form, the CDR3 reads TGTGCCAGTAGTATGGATCCGACTAGCGGGTATGGGTCAGATACGCAGTATTTT. Its translation is CASSMDPTSGYGSDTQYF.